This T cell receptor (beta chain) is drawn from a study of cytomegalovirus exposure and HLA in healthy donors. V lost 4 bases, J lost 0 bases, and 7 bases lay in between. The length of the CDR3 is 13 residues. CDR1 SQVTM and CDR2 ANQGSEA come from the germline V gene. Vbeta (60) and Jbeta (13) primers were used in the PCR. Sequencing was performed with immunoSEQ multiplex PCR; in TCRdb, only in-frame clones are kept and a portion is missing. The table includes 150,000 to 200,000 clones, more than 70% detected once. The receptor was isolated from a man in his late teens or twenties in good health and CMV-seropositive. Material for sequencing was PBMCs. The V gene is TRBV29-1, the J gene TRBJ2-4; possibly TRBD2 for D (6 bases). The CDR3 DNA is TGCAGCGTTGCGGGACTAGCCAAAAACATTCAGTACTTC. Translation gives CSVAGLAKNIQYF.